Below, 29 T cell receptor beta chains from the same sample are listed, as sequenced in a study of CD8+ T cells in alopecia areata. Extraction of RNA preceded its reverse transcription into cDNA, which served as the sequencing template. The method was immunoSEQ multiplex PCR; TCRdb's version includes in-frame clones alone and lacks a portion of them. The profile shows some 150,000 clones, around 60% of them singletons. The sample in question was CD4+ T cells sorted from blood, obtained at week 0. These receptors all stem from a human donor with alopecia areata.

This clone was seen more than once but under ten times. The CDR3 loop is CASSLRTIATNEKLFF. CDR3 coding DNA: TGCGCCAGCAGCTTGAGAACAATTGCAACTAATGAAAAACTGTTTTTT. The chain recombines TRBV5-1 with TRBJ1-4; D remains unclear. This CDR3 has 16 residues. The ends were cut back, 1 base at V and 0 bases at J, with 10 bases in the middle. The germline gives CDR1 SGHRS, CDR2 YFSETQ. Variable domain in full (rest from reference TRBV5-1 and TRBJ1-4): KAGVTQTPRYLIKTRGQQVTLSCSPISGHRSVSWYQQTPGQGLQFLFEYFSETQRNKGNFPGRFSGRQFSNSRSEMNVSTLELGDSALYLCASSLRTIATNEKLFFGSGTQLSVL.

The genes are TRBV7-9 and TRBJ1-2, with D tentatively TRBD1 (5 bases). Germline V gene lookup returns CDR1 SEHNR and CDR2 FQNEAQ (reference sequence). Trimming took 5 bases from V and 1 from J, leaving 11 bases between them. This CDR3 is built from 14 residues. The CDR3 loop reads CASSPGTFNYGYTF. CDR3 nucleotide sequence: TGTGCCAGCAGCCCAGGGACTTTTAACTATGGCTACACCTTC.

The CDR3 here is CASSPGSPTYEQYF. The CDR3 DNA is TGTGCCAGCAGTCCAGGGAGTCCTACCTACGAGCAGTACTTC. This chain links TRBV11-2 with TRBJ2-7; the D gene could be TRBD1 or TRBD2 (5 bases each). The CDR3 contains 14 residues. The germline gives CDR1 SGHAT, CDR2 FQNNGV. With 6 bases removed from V and 2 bases from J, the gap between germline ends came to 14 bases.

This clone has just a few counts. The rearrangement joins TRBV18 to TRBJ2-7; 9 nucleotides match TRBD1. Unmatched junction bases numbered 5, after V lost 6 bases and J lost 5 bases. This CDR3 spans 13 amino acids. Germline CDR1 KGHSH, CDR2 LQKENI. The CDR3, as DNA: TGTGCCAGCTCGGGACAGGGTCTCAACGAGCAGTACTTC. It is translated as CASSGQGLNEQYF.

The chain is built from TRBV12-5 and TRBJ2-1; 10 bases line up with TRBD2. CDR1 is LGHNT, CDR2 FRNRAP, per germline. V dropped 0 bases and J dropped 7; count of bases not matched to a gene: 9. The CDR3 length is 17 residues. DNA for the CDR3: TGTGCTAGTGGTTTGGTACTGTCCCTAGCGGGAGTTAATGAGCAGTTCTTC. Translation gives CASGLVLSLAGVNEQFF.

This clone was seen a handful of times. The rearrangement links TRBV29-1 to TRBJ1-1; D not resolved. Per germline, CDR1 SQVTM and CDR2 ANQGSEA. Trimming cost V 2 bases and J 0 bases, with 1 base left between them. The CDR3 totals 11 residues. CDR3 DNA: TGCAGCGTTGAAATGAACACTGAAGCTTTCTTT. Amino acid sequence: CSVEMNTEAFF.

V is TRBV5-1 and J is TRBJ1-6, with 9 bases aligning to TRBD1. V was pared by 4 bases and J by 10 bases, with 12 bases of the junction left unmatched. The CDR3 has 16 amino acids. The germline V gene has CDR1 SGHRS and CDR2 YFSETQ. The CDR3 reads CASSPIPGQGLSPLHF. CDR3 sequence (DNA): TGCGCCAGCAGCCCAATTCCGGGACAGGGTCTCTCACCCCTCCACTTT.

V is TRBV2 and J is TRBJ1-5; the D is unclear. Deletions cut 1 base from V and 0 bases from J, with 4 bases between. CDR1 is SNHLY, CDR2 FYNNEI, per germline. This CDR3 region has 14 residues. The CDR3 is CASSEVDSNQPQHF. The CDR3 DNA reads as TGTGCCAGCAGTGAAGTAGATAGCAATCAGCCCCAGCATTTT.

The V call is TRBV30, the J call TRBJ2-7, with a possible D match to TRBD1 (6 bases). This CDR3 contains 14 residues. With 2 bases removed from V and 3 bases from J, the gap between germline ends came to 14 bases. Germline CDR1 GTSNPN, CDR2 SVGIG (reference sequence). The CDR3 nucleotides read TGTGCCTGGAGTCGGGCAGGGGTCGGCTACGAGCAGTACTTC. This translates into CAWSRAGVGYEQYF.

The chain couples TRBV30 to TRBJ2-6; D ambiguous. CDR1 and CDR2 (germline): GTSNPN, SVGIG (reference sequence). This CDR3 has 14 amino acids. Deletions cut 0 bases from V and 0 bases from J, with 3 bases between. The CDR3: CAWSVDSGANVLTF. CDR3 sequence (DNA): TGTGCCTGGAGTGTAGACTCTGGGGCCAACGTCCTGACTTTC.

This clone has more than one count but fewer than ten. The CDR3 region is CASSQGTGEEGLYGYTF. In DNA, the CDR3 is TGTGCCAGCAGCCAAGGGACAGGGGAAGAGGGGCTCTATGGCTACACCTTC. The rearrangement links TRBV4-2 to TRBJ1-2, with 9 bases that match TRBD1. This CDR3 has 17 amino acids. CDR1 and CDR2 (germline): LGHNA, YNFKEQ. The V segment lost 1 base and the J segment 4 bases; nucleotides outside the gene matches: 10.

The chain joins TRBV7-2 to TRBJ2-5, with 8 bases fitting TRBD1. The J call could be wrong; TRBJ2-7 is a better fit for the DNA end. The CDR3 covers 14 residues. The germline gives CDR1 SGHTA, CDR2 FQGNSA. The CDR3 coding sequence is TGTGCCAGCAGCTCCGGACAGGGACCCTACGAGCAGTACTTC. This sequence encodes CASSSGQGPYEQYF.

The V call is TRBV7-2, the J call TRBJ2-4; unclear D gene. Germline CDR1 reads SGHTA; CDR2 reads FQGNSA. CDR3 length: 14 amino acids. Trimming pared 8 bases from V and 1 base from J, leaving 12 bases between. The CDR3 DNA reads as TGTGCCAGCGCTGGTATGGGCGCCAAAAACATTCAGTACTTC. Protein sequence: CASAGMGAKNIQYF.

The chain is built from TRBV30 and TRBJ1-5; TRBD1 might be the D (6 bases). Trimming removed 2 bases from V and 7 bases from J, with 12 bases in between. The CDR3 length is 13 residues. CDR1 is GTSNPN, CDR2 SVGIG, per germline (reference sequence). This chain's CDR3 is CAWSRGANQPQHF. CDR3 DNA: TGTGCCTGGAGTCGGGGGGCAAACCAGCCCCAGCATTTT.

The chain employs TRBV2 and TRBJ1-6; D gene uncertain. This CDR3 is built from 15 residues. Germline-derived CDR1 and CDR2 are SNHLY and FYNNEI. V shed 4 bases and J shed 10 bases, with 17 bases lying between them. CDR3 nucleotides: TGTGCCAGCAGTGCCAGCATTGGGGTGGGATCACCCCTCCACTTT. Amino acid sequence: CASSASIGVGSPLHF. Filled out from reference TRBV2 and TRBJ1-6, the complete variable domain reads EPEVTQTPSHQVTQMGQEVILRCVPISNHLYFYWYRQILGQKVEFLVSFYNNEISEKSEIFDDQFSVERPDGSNFTLKIRSTKLEDSAMYFCASSASIGVGSPLHFGNGTRLTVT.

This clone occurred a few times. V gene TRBV29-1 combines with J gene TRBJ2-3; a possible D gene is TRBD1 (6 bases). The V gene lost 4 bases and the J gene lost 4 bases, with 15 bases spanning the gap. The CDR3 has 14 residues. Germline V gene sequence: CDR1 SQVTM, CDR2 ANQGSEA. The CDR3 region has the DNA TGCAGCGTTGGGCAGGGGCTCGACCCAGATACGCAGTATTTT. Residues: CSVGQGLDPDTQYF.

The chain links TRBV5-6 to TRBJ1-6; 9 bases map to TRBD1. V gave up 4 bases and J gave up 4 bases; unmatched junction bases: 6. CDR1 and CDR2 from the germline V gene are SGHDT and YYEEEE. The CDR3 spans 16 residues. CDR3 DNA: TGTGCCAGCAGCGAGGGACAGGGAGCGTATAATTCACCCCTCCACTTT. Translation gives CASSEGQGAYNSPLHF.

The V call is TRBV27, the J call TRBJ1-6; 8 bases agree with TRBD1. After removal of 5 bases from V and 8 bases from J, the junction contained 5 bases not matched to a gene. CDR3 length: 14 residues. The germline V gene has CDR1 MNHEY and CDR2 SMNVEV (reference sequence). DNA for the CDR3: TGTGCCAGCAGTCAAACAGGGGGGGATTCACCCCTCCACTTT. Translation gives CASSQTGGDSPLHF.

V and J are TRBV29-1 and TRBJ1-2, with D tentatively TRBD1 (5 bases). The length of the CDR3 is 17 residues. The germline gives CDR1 SQVTM, CDR2 ANQGSEA. V was cut by 3 bases and J by 4 bases, with 24 bases left in between. CDR3 DNA: TGCAGCGTTGACCAAGCCGGCAATGCCGGGACTTCCTATGGCTACACCTTC. Amino acids: CSVDQAGNAGTSYGYTF.

A few counts support this clone. V is TRBV19 and J is TRBJ2-1; D unresolved. The CDR3 covers 16 residues. The V gene's germline CDR1 is LNHDA and CDR2 SQIVND (reference sequence). The ends were cut back, 5 bases at V and 0 bases at J, with 14 bases in the middle. The CDR3 here is CASSAPTLLSYNEQFF. The CDR3 DNA follows: TGTGCCAGTAGTGCCCCGACTCTCCTCTCCTACAATGAGCAGTTCTTC.

The chain employs TRBV20-1 and TRBJ2-1, with D hard to call. V lost 6 bases, J lost 9 bases, and 12 bases lay in between. CDR1 and CDR2 from the germline V gene are DFQATT and SNEGSKA (reference sequence). CDR3 length: 11 amino acids. CDR3 amino acids: CSAPGFSEQFF. CDR3 DNA sequence: TGCAGTGCCCCCGGCTTCAGTGAGCAGTTCTTC.

V usage is TRBV4-2 and J usage is TRBJ1-2; weak D call: TRBD1 (5 bases). CDR3 length: 18 residues. V dropped 3 bases and J dropped 7 bases, with 27 bases sitting between them. The germline gives CDR1 LGHNA, CDR2 YNFKEQ. Written as DNA, the CDR3 is TGTGCCAGCAGCCAGGAACCCCCTCAGGGCTCTCGTCGGCGTGGCTACACCTTC. This codes for CASSQEPPQGSRRRGYTF.

This clone has only one observation. This sequence joins TRBV30 and TRBJ2-2; the D is unclear. The CDR3 covers 12 residues. V was pared by 2 bases and J by 1 base, with 2 bases between. The germline V gene encodes CDR1 GTSNPN and CDR2 SVGIG (reference sequence). CDR3 sequence: CAWSRNTGELFF. The CDR3 nucleotides are TGTGCCTGGAGTAGGAACACCGGGGAGCTGTTTTTT. Drawing the rest from reference TRBV30 and TRBJ2-2, the complete variable domain is SQTIHQWPATLVQPVGSPLSLECTVEGTSNPNLYWYRQAAGRGLQLLFYSVGIGQISSEVPQNLSASRPQDRQFILSSKKLLLSDSGFYLCAWSRNTGELFFGEGSRLTVL.

This clone was counted a single time. This chain links TRBV6-6 with TRBJ2-3, with D unclear. This CDR3 has 15 residues. Germline loops: CDR1 MNHNY, CDR2 SVGAGI (reference sequence). Trimming removed 5 bases at V and 3 bases at J, with 15 bases between. The CDR3, as DNA: TGTGCCAGCAGTCGTGGCCCGTTGAATACAGATACGCAGTATTTT. Translating gives CASSRGPLNTDTQYF.

J is TRBJ1-5 and V is TRBV7-2; no reliable D call. Deletions cut 4 bases from V and 5 bases from J, with 12 bases between. The germline gives CDR1 SGHTA, CDR2 FQGNSA. CDR3 length equals 14 residues. In nucleotides, the CDR3 is TGTGCCAGCAGCTCACAAAACGGGGATCAGCCCCAGCATTTT. Encoded protein: CASSSQNGDQPQHF.

In this sample, this clone turned up a few times. The rearrangement links TRBV4-3 to TRBJ1-4; D is ambiguous. From germline, CDR1 is LGHNA and CDR2 YSLEER. This CDR3 comprises 20 residues. Trimming stripped 0 bases from V and 0 bases from J, with 20 bases between. CDR3 amino acids: CASSQDSTWQAVATNEKLFF. CDR3 sequence (DNA): TGCGCCAGCAGCCAAGATTCCACTTGGCAGGCGGTAGCAACTAATGAAAAACTGTTTTTT.

The V and J genes are TRBV5-6 and TRBJ1-5; a possible D gene is TRBD1 (5 bases). The CDR3 runs to 16 residues. The germline V and J ends were trimmed by 4 bases and 5 bases, with 19 bases remaining between them. Germline loops: CDR1 SGHDT, CDR2 YYEEEE. CDR3 DNA: TGTGCCAGCAGCCGTCAACAGGCCCGCCCTTATCAGCCCCAGCATTTT. This codes for CASSRQQARPYQPQHF.

V gene TRBV29-1 combines with J gene TRBJ1-1; D is perhaps TRBD1 (6 bases). Germline CDR1 SQVTM, CDR2 ANQGSEA. The V and J ends lost 7 bases and 0 bases respectively, with 9 bases between them. CDR3 size: 12 residues. The CDR3 sequence: CSARTVNTEAFF. The CDR3 DNA reads as TGCAGCGCCCGGACAGTGAACACTGAAGCTTTCTTT.

The chain combines TRBV29-1 with TRBJ2-6; D call uncertain. Trimming shortened V by 4 bases and J by 0 bases, and 7 bases separated the two germline ends. This CDR3 contains 14 residues. The germline V gene encodes CDR1 SQVTM and CDR2 ANQGSEA. This CDR3 reads CSVGPNSGANVLTF. The CDR3 region has the DNA TGCAGCGTTGGGCCGAACTCTGGGGCCAACGTCCTGACTTTC.